This TCR beta chain was found in a study of T cell responses to AZD1222 COVID-19 vaccine. General study findings and limits: There were mostly white British donors and more females than males, and clonal diversity was possibly underestimated. At study baseline, merely five or six AZD1222 recipients were seropositive. Targeting of unmutated variant regions was reportedly seen in nearly half of spike-specific TCRs. Researchers took repertoire samples only after the peak T cell response had come.

Measured with immunoSEQ multiplex PCR; TCRdb has only the in-frame clones, and not every one. The table records under 200,000 clones, 93% of them present only once. A word on this clone: Its specificity is not known.

CDR1 and CDR2 from the germline V gene are SGHDT and YYEEEE. The J segment lost 5 bases and the V segment lost 4 bases, leaving 10 bases of the junction unmatched. The CDR3 spans 15 residues. The specimen was peripheral blood, collected on day 0 of AZD1222 vaccination. The source is an adult in good health. This chain links TRBV5-6 with TRBJ1-1; TRBD1 aligns across 8 bases. The CDR3 bases are TGTGCCAGCAGCGGCGCCGGGACAGGTAGTACTGAAGCTTTCTTT. Protein: CASSGAGTGSTEAFF.